This is a list of T cell receptor beta chains from one sample in a study of identical twins. TCRdb re-analysed the 5' RACE reads in MiXCR, keeping a single row per CDR3 protein. The repertoire consists of a few hundred thousand distinct CDR3 sequences, with roughly 15% occurring once and the leading ten covering less than 0.5%. The data were also submitted as part of a second study, on yellow fever vaccine responses in identical twins.

The specimen sequenced was CD4+ T cells sorted from blood. The source is a young woman in good health. Each CDR3 is given with its conserved first and last residue. The D gene is left open where the match is weak. Not all rows give a size; the values are once, few, many and, for expanded clones, a class.

V,D,size,J,DNA,CDR3
TRBV6-1,.,.,TRBJ2-1,TGTGCCAGCAAAATAGGGCAGGGGCCTTATGAGCAGTTCTTC,CASKIGQGPYEQFF
TRBV13,TRBD1,few,TRBJ2-7,TGTGCCAGCAGCGCTAAGGACAGGGGCGCTCGATTAGGGGAGCAGTACTTC,CASSAKDRGARLGEQYF
TRBV14,TRBD1,few,TRBJ2-1,TGTGCCAGCAGCCAAGGGTCAGGGGGCTCCTACAATGAGCAGTTCTTC,CASSQGSGGSYNEQFF
TRBV29-1,.,.,TRBJ2-6,TGCAGCGTTGGGCCGGGGGCGGCTGGGGCCAACGTCCTGACTTTC,CSVGPGAAGANVLTF
TRBV6-2/TRBV6-3,.,many,TRBJ2-5,TGTGCCAGCAGTCCGGACAGCCAAGAGACCCAGTACTTC,CASSPDSQETQYF
TRBV12-3/TRBV12-4,TRBD2,many,TRBJ2-2,TGTGCCAGCAGTTTCACTAGCGGGGTCAGCACCGGGGAGCTGTTTTTT,CASSFTSGVSTGELFF
TRBV11-2,TRBD2,few,TRBJ2-5,TGTGCCAGCAGCCAGGGACTAGCGGGGGGTCGCCAAGAGACCCAGTACTTC,CASSQGLAGGRQETQYF
TRBV19,TRBD2,few,TRBJ2-2,TGTGCCAGTAGTATAGTCGGGACTAGGACCGGGGAGCTGTTTTTT,CASSIVGTRTGELFF
TRBV29-1,.,few,TRBJ1-2,TGCAGCGGTGATGAGAGGGGGAGAGGCTACACCTTC,CSGDERGRGYTF
TRBV7-2,TRBD2,few,TRBJ2-1,TGTGCCAGCAGCTTAGGGAGCGGGGGGGCCCAGAATGAGCAGTTCTTC,CASSLGSGGAQNEQFF
TRBV28,.,many,TRBJ2-2,TGCGCCAGCAGCTTGGCGGGCTTGAACACCGGGGAGCTGTTTTTT,CASSLAGLNTGELFF
TRBV27,.,.,TRBJ2-1,TGTGCCAGCAGTCCCCGGCTAGCGACATACAATGAGCAGTTCTTC,CASSPRLATYNEQFF
TRBV5-5,TRBD1,.,TRBJ2-3,TGTGCCAGCAGCTCTGACAGGGGCCTACGAGGAGATACGCAGTATTTT,CASSSDRGLRGDTQYF
TRBV27,TRBD2,.,TRBJ2-1,TGTGCCAGCACCCCAGCGGGGGGGGCCTACAATGAGCAGTTCTTC,CASTPAGGAYNEQFF
TRBV20-1,TRBD2,.,TRBJ2-4,TGCAGTGCTAGGGGGACTAGCGGGAGGGCCAGCAAAAACATTCAGTACTTC,CSARGTSGRASKNIQYF
TRBV2,TRBD2,few,TRBJ2-2,TGTGTCAGCCGGCTAGCGGGAGTCCAAACCGGGGAGCTGTTTTTT,CVSRLAGVQTGELFF
TRBV5-1,TRBD2,few,TRBJ2-1,TGCGCCAGCAGCTTCTCTAGCGGGCAAATCAATGAGCAGTTCTTC,CASSFSSGQINEQFF
TRBV10-3,.,.,TRBJ2-2,TGTGCCACCTCAGGACGAGACACCGGGGAGCTGTTTTTT,CATSGRDTGELFF
TRBV29-1,TRBD1,few,TRBJ2-7,TGCAGCGTACCGGGACAGGGGATCTACGAGCAGTACTTC,CSVPGQGIYEQYF
TRBV5-1,TRBD2,few,TRBJ2-5,TGCGCCAGCAGCTTGGCCGGGCTAGCGGGGGCGTACCAAGAGACCCAGTACTTC,CASSLAGLAGAYQETQYF
TRBV4-1,.,few,TRBJ1-1,TGCGCCAGCAGCCATCCACGTCAGAACACTGAAGCTTTCTTT,CASSHPRQNTEAFF
TRBV5-1,.,few,TRBJ2-2,TGCGCCAGCAGCCCGTCACTAGCAGCCGCGAACACCGGGGAGCTGTTTTTT,CASSPSLAAANTGELFF
TRBV10-3,.,few,TRBJ1-4,TGTGCCATCAGGGCAGGGGATGGAAGTTTAGAAAAACTGTTTTTT,CAIRAGDGSLEKLFF
TRBV4-1,TRBD1,few,TRBJ1-2,TGCGCCAGCAGCCCGGTCCCGGGACAGGAAAACTATGGCTACACCTTC,CASSPVPGQENYGYTF
TRBV2,TRBD1,.,TRBJ1-5,TGTGCCACTAAGTCGGGGACAGGGTCCAATCAGCCCCAGCATTTT,CATKSGTGSNQPQHF
TRBV5-1,TRBD2,.,TRBJ2-2,TGCGCCAGCAGCTCGGGACTAGCGTGGGGTACCGGGGAGCTGTTTTTT,CASSSGLAWGTGELFF
TRBV5-4,TRBD1,few,TRBJ2-7,TGTGCCAGCAGCTTGGGAGCTGGGACAGGGTTTCGGCCGGCTCTCTACGAGCAGTACTTC,CASSLGAGTGFRPALYEQYF
TRBV20-1,.,.,TRBJ2-5,TGCAGTGCTAGAGATTATGGGGAGACCCAGTACTTC,CSARDYGETQYF
TRBV7-6,.,.,TRBJ1-5,TGTGCCAGCAGCTTAGCTTACGGTCAGCCCCAGCATTTT,CASSLAYGQPQHF
TRBV7-9,.,.,TRBJ2-7,TGTGCCAGCAGCTTAGAGAGGGGGTACTCCTACGAGCAGTACTTC,CASSLERGYSYEQYF
TRBV7-2,TRBD1,many,TRBJ2-2,TGTGCCAGCAGTCCCGGGACAGGGGGGGCCGGGGAGCTGTTTTTT,CASSPGTGGAGELFF
TRBV9,TRBD2,few,TRBJ2-6,TGTGCCAGCAGCGTAATAGCGGGAGGCTCTGGGGCCAACGTCCTGACTTTC,CASSVIAGGSGANVLTF
TRBV19,TRBD1,.,TRBJ2-6,TGTGCCAGTGCCCCGGGACAGGGGGTATCTGGGGCCAACGTCCTGACTTTC,CASAPGQGVSGANVLTF
TRBV7-9,TRBD2,few,TRBJ2-7,TGTGCCAGCAGCCCAGTCACTAGCGGGGGTTCCTACGAGCAGTACTTC,CASSPVTSGGSYEQYF
TRBV14,.,few,TRBJ1-1,TGTGCCAGCAGCCGCGGAATGTTGGACACTGAAGCTTTCTTT,CASSRGMLDTEAFF
TRBV7-3,TRBD2,few,TRBJ2-7,TGTGCCAGCAGCTTGGGGACTAGCGGGAGGGCCATCTTCCACGAGCAGTACTTC,CASSLGTSGRAIFHEQYF
TRBV4-1,.,many,TRBJ2-5,TGCGCCAGCAGCCAACGAGTTGGAGAGACCCAGTACTTC,CASSQRVGETQYF
TRBV4-2,TRBD1,.,TRBJ1-1,TGTGCCAGCAGCCAACCTTGGACAGGGGGAGTGGGAACTGAAGCTTTCTTT,CASSQPWTGGVGTEAFF